The 5 T cell receptor beta chains in this list originate from one sample, sequenced in a study of a mutant IDH1 vaccine in newly diagnosed glioma. Time point indicated: week 23, last vaccination. Vaccination used 300 ug of mutant IDH1 20-mer peptide per dose, with topical imiquimod. No antigen has been assigned to these receptors. Clones were read by immunoSEQ multiplex PCR, and TCRdb kept only the in-frame ones, dropping some. The profile shows some 60,000 clones, 87% of them singletons. Sequencing used PBMCs, obtained from a glioma patient whose treatment included an IDH1 peptide vaccine. The receptors stem from a man aged 40-49 years with glioma.

The chain links TRBV18 to TRBJ2-5, with TRBD2 matching 11 bases. Germline CDR1 reads KGHSH; CDR2 reads LQKENI. The CDR3 extends over 16 amino acids. The junction had 8 bases not matched to a gene; V was cut back by 4 bases and J by 4 bases. The CDR3 protein is CASSLTYGLAGETQYF. The CDR3 region has the DNA TGTGCCAGCTCACTTACGTACGGACTAGCGGGAGAGACCCAGTACTTC.

The CDR3 here is CASSLAGATQETQYF. DNA of the CDR3: TGCGCCAGCAGCTTAGCGGGGGCCACCCAAGAGACCCAGTACTTC. V is TRBV5-1 and J is TRBJ2-5, with 8 positions matching TRBD2. Losses at the gene ends were 2 bases for V and 1 base for J; bases not matched to a gene: 4. The CDR3 length is 15 residues. Germline V gene data show CDR1 as SGHRS and CDR2 as YFSETQ.

The V gene is TRBV7-3, the J gene TRBJ2-1, with 10 bases aligning to TRBD2. J was trimmed by 3 bases and V by 5 bases; bases with no gene match: 10. The CDR3 totals 17 residues. The V gene's germline CDR1 is SGHTA and CDR2 FQGTGA. The CDR3 sequence: CASSPIPGTSDYNEQFF. The CDR3 coding sequence is TGTGCCAGCAGCCCAATCCCCGGGACTAGCGACTACAATGAGCAGTTCTTC.

The rearrangement joins TRBV19 to TRBJ2-7, with TRBD2 matching 8 bases. The CDR3 covers 13 residues. The ends lost 7 bases at V and 5 bases at J; junction bases unmatched: 7. Germline V gives CDR1 LNHDA, CDR2 SQIVND (reference sequence). CDR3 in DNA: TGTGCCAGTACTGGACTAGCTGGCGACGAGCAGTACTTC. This translates into CASTGLAGDEQYF.

The gene calls are TRBV19 and TRBJ1-2; D is ambiguous. Per the germline V gene, CDR1 is LNHDA and CDR2 is SQIVND (reference sequence). The CDR3 length is 14 residues. Trimming pared 4 bases from V and 9 bases from J, leaving 18 bases between. CDR3 residues: CASSTGEFKRSYTF. DNA of the CDR3: TGTGCCAGTAGTACCGGAGAATTTAAAAGGAGCTACACCTTC.